Given below is one TCR beta chain in context. Its target is not known. The data belong to a study of shared clonotypes between healthy human individuals. General study points: Larger estimated richness was generally seen in naive subsets than in memory subsets. Genetic and exposure-history diversity was limited by the few donors.

This CDR3 is built from 15 residues. V shed 2 bases and J shed 7 bases, with 18 bases lying between them. The germline gives CDR1 GTSNPN, CDR2 SVGIG (reference sequence). As originally analysed: As immunoSEQ supplied junction-only sequences (without quality scores), filtering differed. The repertoire was sequenced with immunoSEQ multiplex PCR; TCRdb's copy has only in-frame clones and lacks some. V, J and clone size were drawn from that table, and D and trimming were deduced from the DNA. This repertoire shows more than 2,000,000 clones, just over 90% found once; its top ten account for under 0.15%. This receptor was taken from a man aged 18-30 years in good health. The sample was naive CD4+ T cells sorted from blood. The subset is: CD45RA+ positively selected. The V call is TRBV30, the J call TRBJ2-1; D could derive from TRBD1 or TRBD2 (6 bases each). DNA for the CDR3: TGTGCCTGGAGTCGGTGGGGGGCACGGGGGAATGAGCAGTTCTTC. Protein sequence: CAWSRWGARGNEQFF.